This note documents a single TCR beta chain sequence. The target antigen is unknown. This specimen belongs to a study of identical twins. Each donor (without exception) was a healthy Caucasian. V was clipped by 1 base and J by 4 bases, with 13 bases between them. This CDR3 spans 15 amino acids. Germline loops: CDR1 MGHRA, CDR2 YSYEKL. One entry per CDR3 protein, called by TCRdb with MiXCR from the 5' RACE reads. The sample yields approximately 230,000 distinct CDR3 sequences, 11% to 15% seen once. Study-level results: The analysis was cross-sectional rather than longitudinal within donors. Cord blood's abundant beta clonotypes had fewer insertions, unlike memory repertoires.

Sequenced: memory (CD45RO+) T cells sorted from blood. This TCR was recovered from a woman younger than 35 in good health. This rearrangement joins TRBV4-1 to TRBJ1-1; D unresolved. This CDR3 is CASSQGRGSGTEAFF. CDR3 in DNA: TGCGCCAGCAGCCAAGGCCGCGGATCGGGCACTGAAGCTTTCTTT.